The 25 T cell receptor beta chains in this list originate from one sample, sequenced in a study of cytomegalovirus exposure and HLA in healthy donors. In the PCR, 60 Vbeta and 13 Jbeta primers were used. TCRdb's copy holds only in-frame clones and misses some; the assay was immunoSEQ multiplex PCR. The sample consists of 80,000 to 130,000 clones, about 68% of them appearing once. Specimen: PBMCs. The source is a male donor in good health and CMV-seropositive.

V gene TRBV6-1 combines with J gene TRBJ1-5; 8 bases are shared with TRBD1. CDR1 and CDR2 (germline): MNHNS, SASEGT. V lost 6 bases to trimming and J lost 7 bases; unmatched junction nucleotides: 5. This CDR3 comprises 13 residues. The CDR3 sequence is CASSETGDQPQHF. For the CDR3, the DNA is TGTGCCAGCAGCGAGACAGGGGACCAGCCCCAGCATTTT.

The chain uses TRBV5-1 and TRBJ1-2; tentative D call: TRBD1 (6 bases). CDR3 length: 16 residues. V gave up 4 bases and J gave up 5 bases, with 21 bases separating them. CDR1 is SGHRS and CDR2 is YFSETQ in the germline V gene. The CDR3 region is CASSVTDRTAFYGYTF. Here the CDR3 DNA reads TGCGCCAGCAGCGTCACCGATCGGACAGCCTTTTATGGCTACACCTTC.

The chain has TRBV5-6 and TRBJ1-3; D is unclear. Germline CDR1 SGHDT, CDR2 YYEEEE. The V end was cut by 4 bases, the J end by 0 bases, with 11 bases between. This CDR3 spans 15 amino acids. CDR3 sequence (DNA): TGTGCCAGCAGCAGCCGGGTCGTCTCTGGAAACACCATATATTTT. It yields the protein CASSSRVVSGNTIYF.

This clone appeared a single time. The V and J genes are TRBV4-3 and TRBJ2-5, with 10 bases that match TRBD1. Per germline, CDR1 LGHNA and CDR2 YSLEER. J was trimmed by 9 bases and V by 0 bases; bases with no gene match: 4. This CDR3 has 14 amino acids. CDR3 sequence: CASSQDRTGGPQYF. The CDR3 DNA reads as TGCGCCAGCAGCCAAGATCGGACAGGGGGTCCCCAGTACTTC.

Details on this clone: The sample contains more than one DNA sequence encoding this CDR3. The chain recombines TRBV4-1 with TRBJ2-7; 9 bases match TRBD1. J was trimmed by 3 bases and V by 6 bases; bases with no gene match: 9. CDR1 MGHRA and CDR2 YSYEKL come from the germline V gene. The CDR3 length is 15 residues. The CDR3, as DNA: TGCGCCAGCAGTCACACAGGGGGCACCTACTACGAGCAGTACTTC. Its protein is CASSHTGGTYYEQYF.

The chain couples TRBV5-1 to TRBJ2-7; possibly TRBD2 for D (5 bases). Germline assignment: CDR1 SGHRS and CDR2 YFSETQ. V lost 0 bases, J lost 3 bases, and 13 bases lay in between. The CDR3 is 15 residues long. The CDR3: CASSLGLSGLYEQYF. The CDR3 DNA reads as TGCGCCAGCAGCTTGGGTCTCTCAGGACTCTACGAGCAGTACTTC.

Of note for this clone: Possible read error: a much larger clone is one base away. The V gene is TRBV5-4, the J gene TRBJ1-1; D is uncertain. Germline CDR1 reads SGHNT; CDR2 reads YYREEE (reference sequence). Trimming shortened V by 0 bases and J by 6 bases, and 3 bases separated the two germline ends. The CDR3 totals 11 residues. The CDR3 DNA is TGTGCCAGCAGCTTGGTCTCTGAAGCTTTCTTT. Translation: CASSLVSEAFF.

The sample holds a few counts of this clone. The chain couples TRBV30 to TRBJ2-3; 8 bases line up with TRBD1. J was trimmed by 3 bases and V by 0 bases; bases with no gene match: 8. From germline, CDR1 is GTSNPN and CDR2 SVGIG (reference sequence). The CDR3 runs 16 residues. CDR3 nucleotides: TGTGCCTGGAGTGTACCCCGGACAGGGAGAACAGATACGCAGTATTTT. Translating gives CAWSVPRTGRTDTQYF.

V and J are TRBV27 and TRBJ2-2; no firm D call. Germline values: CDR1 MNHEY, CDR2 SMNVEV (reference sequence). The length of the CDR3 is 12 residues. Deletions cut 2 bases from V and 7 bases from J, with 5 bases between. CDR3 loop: CASSLVSGELFF. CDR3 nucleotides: TGTGCCAGCAGTTTAGTTAGCGGGGAGCTGTTTTTT.

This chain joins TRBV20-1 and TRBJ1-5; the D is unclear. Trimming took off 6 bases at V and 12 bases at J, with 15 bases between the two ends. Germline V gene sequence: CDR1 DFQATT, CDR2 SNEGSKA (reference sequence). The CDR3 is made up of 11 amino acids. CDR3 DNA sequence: TGCAGTGCCGAGCTCGAGGATGGCCAGCATTTT. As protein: CSAELEDGQHF.

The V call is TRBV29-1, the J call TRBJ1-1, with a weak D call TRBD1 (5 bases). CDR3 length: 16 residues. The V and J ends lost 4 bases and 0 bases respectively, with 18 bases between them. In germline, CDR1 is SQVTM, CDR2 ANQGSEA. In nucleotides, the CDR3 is TGCAGCGTTGGGGGTCTGGCGACAGAGATGAACACTGAAGCTTTCTTT. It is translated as CSVGGLATEMNTEAFF. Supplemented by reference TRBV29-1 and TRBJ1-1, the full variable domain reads SAVISQKPSRDICQRGTSLTIQCQVDSQVTMMFWYRQQPGQSLTLIATANQGSEATYESGFVIDKFPISRPNLTFSTLTVSNMSPEDSSIYLCSVGGLATEMNTEAFFGQGTRLTVV.

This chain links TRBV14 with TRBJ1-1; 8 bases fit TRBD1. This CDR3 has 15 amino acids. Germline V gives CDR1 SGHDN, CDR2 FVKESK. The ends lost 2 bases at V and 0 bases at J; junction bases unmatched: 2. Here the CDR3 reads CASSQLTGVNTEAFF. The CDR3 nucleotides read TGTGCCAGCAGCCAATTGACAGGGGTGAACACTGAAGCTTTCTTT. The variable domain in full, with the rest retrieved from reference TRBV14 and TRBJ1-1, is EAGVTQFPSHSVIEKGQTVTLRCDPISGHDNLYWYRRVMGKEIKFLLHFVKESKQDESGMPNNRFLAERTGGTYSTLKVQPAELEDSGVYFCASSQLTGVNTEAFFGQGTRLTVV.

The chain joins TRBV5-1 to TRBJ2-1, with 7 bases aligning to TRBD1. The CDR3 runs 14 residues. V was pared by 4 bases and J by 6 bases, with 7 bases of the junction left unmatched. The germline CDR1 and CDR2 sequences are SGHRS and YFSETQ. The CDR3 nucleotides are TGCGCCAGCAGCGTCCGGGACAGTGTCAATGAGCAGTTCTTC. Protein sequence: CASSVRDSVNEQFF.

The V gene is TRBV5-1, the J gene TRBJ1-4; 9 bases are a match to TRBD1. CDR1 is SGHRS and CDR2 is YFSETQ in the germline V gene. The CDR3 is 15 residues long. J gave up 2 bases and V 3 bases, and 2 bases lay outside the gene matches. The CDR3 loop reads CASSSGTGTNEKLFF. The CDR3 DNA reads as TGCGCCAGCAGCTCCGGGACAGGGACTAATGAAAAACTGTTTTTT.

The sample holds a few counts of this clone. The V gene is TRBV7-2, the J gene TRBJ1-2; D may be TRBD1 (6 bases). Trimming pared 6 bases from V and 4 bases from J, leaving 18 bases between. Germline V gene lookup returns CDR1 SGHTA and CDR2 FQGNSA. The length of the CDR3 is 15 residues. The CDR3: CASSYPRGGGYGYTF. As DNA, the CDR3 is TGTGCCAGCAGTTATCCTCGGGGGGGCGGCTATGGCTACACCTTC.

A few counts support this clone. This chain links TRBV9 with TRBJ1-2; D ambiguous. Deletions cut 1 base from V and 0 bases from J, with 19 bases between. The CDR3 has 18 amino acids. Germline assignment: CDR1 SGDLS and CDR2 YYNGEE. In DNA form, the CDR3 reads TGTGCCAGCAGCGTAAGAGCCGTGACACAGAAAACTAACTATGGCTACACCTTC. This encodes CASSVRAVTQKTNYGYTF.

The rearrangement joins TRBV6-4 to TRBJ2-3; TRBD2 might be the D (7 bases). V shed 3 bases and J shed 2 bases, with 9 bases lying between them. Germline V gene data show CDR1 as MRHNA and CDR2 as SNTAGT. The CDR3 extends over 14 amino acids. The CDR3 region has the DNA TGTGCCAGCAGTGAGGGGGGGCCCACAGATACGCAGTATTTT. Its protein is CASSEGGPTDTQYF.

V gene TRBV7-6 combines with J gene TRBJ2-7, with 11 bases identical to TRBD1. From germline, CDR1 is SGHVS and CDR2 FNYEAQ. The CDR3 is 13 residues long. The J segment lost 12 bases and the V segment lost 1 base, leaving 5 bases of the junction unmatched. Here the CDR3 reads CASSLDRTGGLYF. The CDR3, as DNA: TGTGCCAGCAGCTTAGACCGGACAGGGGGCTTGTACTTC.

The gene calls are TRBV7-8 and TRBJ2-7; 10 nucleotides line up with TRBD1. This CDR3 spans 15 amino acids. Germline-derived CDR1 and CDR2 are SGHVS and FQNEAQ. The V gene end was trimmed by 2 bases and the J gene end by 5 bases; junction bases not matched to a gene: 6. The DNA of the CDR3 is TGTGCCAGCAGCTTATATGGGACAGGGGTCCACGAGCAGTACTTC. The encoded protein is CASSLYGTGVHEQYF.

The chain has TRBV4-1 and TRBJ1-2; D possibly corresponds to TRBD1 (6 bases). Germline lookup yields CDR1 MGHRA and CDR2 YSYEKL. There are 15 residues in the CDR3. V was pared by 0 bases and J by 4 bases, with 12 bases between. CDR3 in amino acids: CASSQDRGGAYGYTF. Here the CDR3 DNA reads TGCGCCAGCAGCCAAGATCGTGGGGGCGCCTATGGCTACACCTTC.

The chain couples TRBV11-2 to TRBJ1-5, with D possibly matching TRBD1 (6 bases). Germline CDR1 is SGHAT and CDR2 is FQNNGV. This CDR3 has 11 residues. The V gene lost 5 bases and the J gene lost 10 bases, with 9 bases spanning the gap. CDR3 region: CASSLQGPQHF. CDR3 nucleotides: TGTGCCAGCAGCCTACAGGGCCCCCAGCATTTT.

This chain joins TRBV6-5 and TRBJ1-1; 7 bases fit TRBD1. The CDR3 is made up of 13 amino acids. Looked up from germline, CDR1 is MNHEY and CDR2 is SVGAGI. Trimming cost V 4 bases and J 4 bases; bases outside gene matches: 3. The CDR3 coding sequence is TGTGCCAGCAGTTCTTCAGGGGGCACTGAAGCTTTCTTT. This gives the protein CASSSSGGTEAFF.

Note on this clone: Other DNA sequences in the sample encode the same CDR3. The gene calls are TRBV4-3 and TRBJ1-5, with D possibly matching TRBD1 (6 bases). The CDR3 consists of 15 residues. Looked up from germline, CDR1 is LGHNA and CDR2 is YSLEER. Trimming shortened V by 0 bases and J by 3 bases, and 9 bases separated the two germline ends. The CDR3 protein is CASSQEKGVNQPQHF. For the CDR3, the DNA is TGCGCCAGCAGCCAAGAGAAGGGGGTCAATCAGCCCCAGCATTTT.

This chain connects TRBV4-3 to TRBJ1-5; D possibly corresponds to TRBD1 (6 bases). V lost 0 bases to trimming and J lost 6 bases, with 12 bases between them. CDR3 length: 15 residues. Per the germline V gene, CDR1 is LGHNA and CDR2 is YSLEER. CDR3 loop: CASSQETNRVQPQHF. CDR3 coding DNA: TGCGCCAGCAGCCAAGAAACGAACAGGGTTCAGCCCCAGCATTTT.

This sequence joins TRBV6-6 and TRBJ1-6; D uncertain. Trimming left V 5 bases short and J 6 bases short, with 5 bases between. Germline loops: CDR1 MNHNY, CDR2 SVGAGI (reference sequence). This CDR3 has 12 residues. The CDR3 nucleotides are TGTGCCAGCAGTAAGAGTAATTCACCCCTCCACTTT. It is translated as CASSKSNSPLHF.